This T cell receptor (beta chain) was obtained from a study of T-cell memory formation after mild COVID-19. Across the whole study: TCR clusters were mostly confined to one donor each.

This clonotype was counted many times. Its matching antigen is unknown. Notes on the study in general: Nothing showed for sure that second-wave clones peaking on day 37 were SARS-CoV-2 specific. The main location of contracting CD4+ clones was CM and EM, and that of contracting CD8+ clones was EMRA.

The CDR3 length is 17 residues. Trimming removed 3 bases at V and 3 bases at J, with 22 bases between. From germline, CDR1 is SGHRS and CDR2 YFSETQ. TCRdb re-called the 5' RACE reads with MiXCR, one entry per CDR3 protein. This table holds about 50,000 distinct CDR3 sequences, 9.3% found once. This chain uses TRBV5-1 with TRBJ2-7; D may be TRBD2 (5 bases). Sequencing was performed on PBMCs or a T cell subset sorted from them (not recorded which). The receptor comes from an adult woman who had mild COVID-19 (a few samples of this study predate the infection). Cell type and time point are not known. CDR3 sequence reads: CASSSSQAGTALYEQYF. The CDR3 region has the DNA TGCGCCAGCAGCTCAAGCCAGGCGGGTACAGCGCTCTACGAGCAGTACTTC. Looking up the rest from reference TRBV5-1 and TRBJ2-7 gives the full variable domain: KAGVTQTPRYLIKTRGQQVTLSCSPISGHRSVSWYQQTPGQGLQFLFEYFSETQRNKGNFPGRFSGRQFSNSRSEMNVSTLELGDSALYLCASSSSQAGTALYEQYFGPGTRLTVT.